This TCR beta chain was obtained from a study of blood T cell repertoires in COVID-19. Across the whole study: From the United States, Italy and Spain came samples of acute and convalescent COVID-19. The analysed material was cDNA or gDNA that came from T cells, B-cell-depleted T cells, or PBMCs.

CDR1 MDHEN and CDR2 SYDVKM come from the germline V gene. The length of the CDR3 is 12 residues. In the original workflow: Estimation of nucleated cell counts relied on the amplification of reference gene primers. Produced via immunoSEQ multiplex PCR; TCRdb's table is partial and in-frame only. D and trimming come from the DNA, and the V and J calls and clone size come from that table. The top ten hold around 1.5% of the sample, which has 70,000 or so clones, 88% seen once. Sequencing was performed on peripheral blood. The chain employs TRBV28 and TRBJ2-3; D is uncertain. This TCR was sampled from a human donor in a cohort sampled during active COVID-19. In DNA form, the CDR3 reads TGTGTTGTAGTTTCAGGAACAGATACGCAGTATTTT. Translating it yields CVVVSGTDTQYF.